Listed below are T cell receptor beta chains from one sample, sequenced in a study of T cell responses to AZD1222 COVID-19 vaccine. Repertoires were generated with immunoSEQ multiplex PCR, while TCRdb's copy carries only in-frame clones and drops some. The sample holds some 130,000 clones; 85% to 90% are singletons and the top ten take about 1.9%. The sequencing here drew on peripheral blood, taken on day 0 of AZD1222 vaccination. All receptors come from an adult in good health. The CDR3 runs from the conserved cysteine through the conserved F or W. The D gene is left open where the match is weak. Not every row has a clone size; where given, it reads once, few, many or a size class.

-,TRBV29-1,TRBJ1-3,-,TGCAGCGTTGCGGTACAGGAGCCCTCTGGAAACACCATATATTTT,CSVAVQEPSGNTIYF
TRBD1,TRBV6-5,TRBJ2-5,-,TGTGCCAGCAGTTACGGTGGTGGGACAGGAGAGACCCAGTACTTC,CASSYGGGTGETQYF
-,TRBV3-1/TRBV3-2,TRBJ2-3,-,TGTGCCAGCAGTCGGCTCACTAGCACAGATACGCAGTATTTT,CASSRLTSTDTQYF
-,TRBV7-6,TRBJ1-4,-,TGTGCCAGCAGCTTAGGGGCCGGGGCAACTAATGAAAAACTGTTTTTT,CASSLGAGATNEKLFF
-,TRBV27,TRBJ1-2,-,TGTGCCAGCAGTTTATTCAATCGGGGCTTGGATGGCTACACCTTC,CASSLFNRGLDGYTF
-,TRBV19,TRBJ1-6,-,TGTGCCAGTAGTATAGTCCTTCAGCAGCGCTATAATTCACCCCTCCACTTT,CASSIVLQQRYNSPLHF
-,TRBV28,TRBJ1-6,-,TGTGCCAGCAGCCGAGGAGGGGCAGGGAATGATTCACCCCTCCACTTT,CASSRGGAGNDSPLHF
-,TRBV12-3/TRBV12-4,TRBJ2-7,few,TGTGCCAGCAGTTTAGGAATCACCTACGAGCAGTACTTC,CASSLGITYEQYF
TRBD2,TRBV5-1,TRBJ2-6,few,TGCGCCAGCAGCTCTAGCGGGAGCTCTGGGGCCAACGTCCTGACTTTC,CASSSSGSSGANVLTF
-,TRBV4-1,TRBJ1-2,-,TGCGCCAGCAGCCTAACATCCAGGGGCCCAGGAGCTAACTATGGCTACACCTTC,CASSLTSRGPGANYGYTF
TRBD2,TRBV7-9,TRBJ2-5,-,TGTGCCAGCAGTCAACTAGCGCCAGAGACCCAGTACTTC,CASSQLAPETQYF
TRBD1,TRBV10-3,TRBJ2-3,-,TGTGCCATCAGTGAGTCAACCGTAACCGGGACAGGGAGGAGAGATACGCAGTATTTT,CAISESTVTGTGRRDTQYF
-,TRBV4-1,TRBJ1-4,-,TGCGCCAGCAGCCAGGGACGGGCAACTAATGAAAAACTGTTTTTT,CASSQGRATNEKLFF
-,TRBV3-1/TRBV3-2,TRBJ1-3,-,TGTGCCAGCAGCCAAGCGAACTCTGGAAACACCATATATTTT,CASSQANSGNTIYF
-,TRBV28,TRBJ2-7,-,TGTGCCAGCAGTTTGAGGCAGCCCTACGAGCAGTACTTC,CASSLRQPYEQYF
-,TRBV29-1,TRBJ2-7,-,TGCAGCGTTGGGGCAGCCTACGAGCAGTACTTC,CSVGAAYEQYF